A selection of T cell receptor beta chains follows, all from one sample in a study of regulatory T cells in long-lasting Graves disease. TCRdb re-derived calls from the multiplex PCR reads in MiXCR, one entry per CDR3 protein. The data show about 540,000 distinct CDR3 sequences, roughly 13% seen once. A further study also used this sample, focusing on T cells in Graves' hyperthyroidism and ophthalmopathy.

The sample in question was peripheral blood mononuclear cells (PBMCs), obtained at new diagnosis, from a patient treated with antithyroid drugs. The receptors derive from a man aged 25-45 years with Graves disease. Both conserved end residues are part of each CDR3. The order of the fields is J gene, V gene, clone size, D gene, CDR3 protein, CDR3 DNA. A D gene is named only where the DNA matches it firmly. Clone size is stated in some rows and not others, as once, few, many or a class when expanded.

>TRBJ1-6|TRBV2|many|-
CASITGNSPLHF
TGTGCCAGCATCACAGGGAATTCACCCCTCCACTTT
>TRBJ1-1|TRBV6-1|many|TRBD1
CASSTGASRPNTEAFF
TGTGCCAGCAGCACAGGGGCCTCCCGGCCGAACACTGAAGCTTTCTTT
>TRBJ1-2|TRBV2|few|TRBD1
CASSWGTGDYGYTF
TGTGCCAGCAGCTGGGGGACAGGGGACTATGGCTACACCTTC
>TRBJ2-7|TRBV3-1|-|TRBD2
CASSLPGGRVYEQYF
TGTGCCAGCAGCCTCCCGGGTGGGAGGGTCTACGAGCAGTACTTC
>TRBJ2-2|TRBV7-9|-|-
CASSLSEVTGELFF
TGTGCCAGCAGCTTATCTGAGGTTACCGGGGAGCTGTTTTTT
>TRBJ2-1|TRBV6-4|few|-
CTSSDTGSSYNEQFF
TGTACCAGCAGTGACACAGGGAGCTCCTACAATGAGCAGTTCTTC
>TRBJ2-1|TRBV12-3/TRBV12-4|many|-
CASSRSGNEQFF
TGTGCCAGCTCCCGCAGCGGGAATGAGCAGTTCTTC
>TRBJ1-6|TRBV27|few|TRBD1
CASSLGRGGSYNSPLHF
TGTGCCAGCAGTTTAGGCAGGGGGGGGTCCTATAATTCACCCCTCCACTTT
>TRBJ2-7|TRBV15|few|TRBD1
CATSSGPRDSPYEQYF
TGTGCCACCAGCAGTGGCCCTAGGGACAGCCCCTACGAGCAGTACTTC
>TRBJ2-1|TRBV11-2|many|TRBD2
CASSPLAGRYNEQFF
TGTGCCAGCAGCCCACTAGCGGGGAGATACAATGAGCAGTTCTTC
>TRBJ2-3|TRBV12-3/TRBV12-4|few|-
CASSSLSTDTQYF
TGTGCCAGCAGTTCGCTTAGCACAGATACGCAGTATTTT
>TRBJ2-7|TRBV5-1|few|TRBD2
CASSLTSGPTYEQYF
TGCGCCAGCAGCTTGACTAGCGGTCCGACCTACGAGCAGTACTTC
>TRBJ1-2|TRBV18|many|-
CASSPQEGRKGYTF
TGTGCCAGCTCACCACAGGAGGGGAGAAAGGGCTACACCTTC
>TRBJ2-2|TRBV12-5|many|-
CASGLDRNTGELFF
TGTGCTAGTGGTTTGGACAGGAACACCGGGGAGCTGTTTTTT
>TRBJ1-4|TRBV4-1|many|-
CASSQANEKLFF
TGCGCCAGCAGCCAAGCAAATGAAAAACTGTTTTTT
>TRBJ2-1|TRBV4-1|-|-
CASSQEPLEEVHEQFF
TGCGCCAGCAGCCAAGAACCACTCGAGGAGGTTCATGAGCAGTTCTTC
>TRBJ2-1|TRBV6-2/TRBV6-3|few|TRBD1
CASSYRDSQFF
TGTGCCAGCAGTTACCGGGACAGCCAGTTCTTC
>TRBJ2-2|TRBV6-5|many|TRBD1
CASSSQRGQGNGELFF
TGTGCCAGCAGTTCACAACGGGGACAGGGGAACGGGGAGCTGTTTTTT
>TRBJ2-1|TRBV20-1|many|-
CSARSPWSYNEQFF
TGCAGTGCTAGATCCCCTTGGTCCTACAATGAGCAGTTCTTC
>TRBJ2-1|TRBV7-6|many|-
CASSLPRGSGGSYNEQFF
TGTGCCAGCAGCTTACCGCGGGGTAGCGGTGGCTCCTACAATGAGCAGTTCTTC
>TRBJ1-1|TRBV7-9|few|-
CASSLAEATEAFF
TGTGCCAGCAGCTTAGCAGAGGCGACTGAAGCTTTCTTT
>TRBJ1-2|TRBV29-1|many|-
CSVDSSGTF
TGCAGCGTTGATTCAAGCGGCACCTTC
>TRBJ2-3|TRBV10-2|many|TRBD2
CASSESGGDTDTQYF
TGCGCCAGCAGTGAGTCCGGGGGGGACACAGATACGCAGTATTTT
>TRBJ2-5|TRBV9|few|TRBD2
CASSAGETSGKETQYF
TGTGCCAGCAGCGCGGGAGAGACTAGCGGTAAAGAGACCCAGTACTTC
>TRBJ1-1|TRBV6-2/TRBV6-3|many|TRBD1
CASSSRTGMNTEAFF
TGTGCCAGCAGTTCCCGGACAGGGATGAACACTGAAGCTTTCTTT
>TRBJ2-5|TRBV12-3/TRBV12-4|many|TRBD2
CASTHREAQETQYF
TGTGCCAGCACTCACCGGGAGGCCCAAGAGACCCAGTACTTC
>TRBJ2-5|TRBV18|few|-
CASSPRRGTVIQETQYF
TGTGCCAGCTCACCTCGGAGGGGGACAGTGATACAAGAGACCCAGTACTTC
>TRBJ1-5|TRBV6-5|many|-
CASSYSWVGQPQHF
TGTGCCAGCAGTTACTCATGGGTGGGCCAGCCCCAGCATTTT
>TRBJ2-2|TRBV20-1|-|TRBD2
CSARDLADQLTGELFF
TGCAGTGCTAGAGATCTAGCGGACCAACTCACCGGGGAGCTGTTTTTT
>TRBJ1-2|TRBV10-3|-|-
CASLQVPYGYTF
TGTGCCAGCTTACAGGTCCCCTATGGCTACACCTTC
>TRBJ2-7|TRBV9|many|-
CASSPKQGATYEQYF
TGTGCCAGCAGCCCAAAACAGGGTGCAACCTACGAGCAGTACTTC
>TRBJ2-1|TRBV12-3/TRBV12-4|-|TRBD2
CASIRTSGSWNEQFF
TGTGCCAGCATTAGGACTAGCGGGAGTTGGAATGAGCAGTTCTTC
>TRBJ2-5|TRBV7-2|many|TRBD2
CASSVSGSDLETQYF
TGTGCCAGCAGCGTGAGCGGGAGTGACCTAGAGACCCAGTACTTC
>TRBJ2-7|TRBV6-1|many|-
CASRRDGSRDEQYF
TGTGCCAGCCGACGGGACGGCAGTCGGGACGAGCAGTACTTC
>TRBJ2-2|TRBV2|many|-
CASKLTGELFF
TGTGCCAGCAAGCTTACCGGGGAGCTGTTTTTT
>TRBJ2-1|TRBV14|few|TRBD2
CASSHRLAGANEQFF
TGTGCCAGCAGCCACCGACTAGCGGGAGCGAATGAGCAGTTCTTC